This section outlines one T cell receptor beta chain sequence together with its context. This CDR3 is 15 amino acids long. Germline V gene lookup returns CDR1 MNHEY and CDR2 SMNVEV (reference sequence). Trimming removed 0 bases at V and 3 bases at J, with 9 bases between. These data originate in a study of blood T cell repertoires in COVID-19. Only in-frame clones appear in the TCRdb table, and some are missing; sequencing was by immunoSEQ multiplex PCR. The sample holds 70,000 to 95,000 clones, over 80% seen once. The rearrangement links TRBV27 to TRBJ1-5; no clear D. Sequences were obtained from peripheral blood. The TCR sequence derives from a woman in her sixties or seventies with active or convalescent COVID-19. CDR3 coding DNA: TGTGCCAGCAGTTTATCCCTAGCAAACAATCAGCCCCAGCATTTT. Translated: CASSLSLANNQPQHF.